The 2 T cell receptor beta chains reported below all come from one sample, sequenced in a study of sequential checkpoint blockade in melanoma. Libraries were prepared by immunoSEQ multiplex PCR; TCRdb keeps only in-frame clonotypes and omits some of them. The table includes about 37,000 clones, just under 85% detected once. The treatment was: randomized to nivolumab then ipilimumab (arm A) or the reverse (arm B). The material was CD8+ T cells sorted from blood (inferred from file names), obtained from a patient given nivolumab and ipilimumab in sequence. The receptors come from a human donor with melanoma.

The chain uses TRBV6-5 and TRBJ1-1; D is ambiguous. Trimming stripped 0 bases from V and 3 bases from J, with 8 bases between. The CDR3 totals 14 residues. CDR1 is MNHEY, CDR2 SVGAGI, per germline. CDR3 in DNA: TGTGCCAGCAGTTACTCGGCAGCGGACACTGAAGCTTTCTTT. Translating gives CASSYSAADTEAFF.

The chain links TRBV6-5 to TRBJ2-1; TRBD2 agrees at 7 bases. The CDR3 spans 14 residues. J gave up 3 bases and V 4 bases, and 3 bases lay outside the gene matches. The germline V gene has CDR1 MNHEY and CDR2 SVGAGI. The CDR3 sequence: CASSSSGDYNEQFF. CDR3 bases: TGTGCCAGCAGTTCCAGCGGGGACTACAATGAGCAGTTCTTC.